This T cell receptor (beta chain) was identified in a study of human T cells and chemical hapten exposure. Study observations and caveats: Positively correlated with patch test score were the counts of PT1 expanded TCRs.

Indicated time point: pre-sensitization, week 0. Treatment indicated: therapeutic diphenylcyclopropenone sensitization with weekly scalp DPC. Alopecia patients, 18 to 70 years old and DPC-suitable, served as donors. Each CDR3 protein is one row after TCRdb ran MiXCR on the RACE reads. The sample lists under 300,000 distinct CDR3 sequences, about 8.1% occurring once. As regards this clonotype: The antigen is undetermined.

The CDR3 is made up of 13 amino acids. Germline CDR1 is DFQATT and CDR2 is SNEGSKA (reference sequence). V was trimmed by 4 bases and J by 2 bases, leaving 11 bases between them. V usage is TRBV20-1 and J usage is TRBJ1-2; no definite D call. The clonotype comes from a middle-aged woman with alopecia areata. Some clones in this sample may be carry-over from other donors' samples. Sequenced here: whole blood, sampled in connection with sensitization to the hapten diphenylcyclopropenone (DPC). The CDR3 sequence: CSATPGTNYGYTF. For the CDR3, the DNA is TGCAGTGCTACCCCCGGAACAAACTATGGCTACACCTTC.